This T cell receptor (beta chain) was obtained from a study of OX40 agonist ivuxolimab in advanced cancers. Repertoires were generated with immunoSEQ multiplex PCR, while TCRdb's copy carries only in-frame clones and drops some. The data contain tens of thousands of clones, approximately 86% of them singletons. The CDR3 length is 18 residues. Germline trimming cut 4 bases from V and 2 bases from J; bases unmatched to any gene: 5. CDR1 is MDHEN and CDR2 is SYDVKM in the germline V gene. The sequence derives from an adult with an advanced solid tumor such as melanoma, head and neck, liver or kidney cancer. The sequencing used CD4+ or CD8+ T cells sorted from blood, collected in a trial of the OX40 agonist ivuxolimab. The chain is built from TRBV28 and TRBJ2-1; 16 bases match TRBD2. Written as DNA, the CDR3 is TGTGCCAGCAGTTCCGGGACTAGCGGGAGGGGGCCCTACAATGAGCAGTTCTTC. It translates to CASSSGTSGRGPYNEQFF.